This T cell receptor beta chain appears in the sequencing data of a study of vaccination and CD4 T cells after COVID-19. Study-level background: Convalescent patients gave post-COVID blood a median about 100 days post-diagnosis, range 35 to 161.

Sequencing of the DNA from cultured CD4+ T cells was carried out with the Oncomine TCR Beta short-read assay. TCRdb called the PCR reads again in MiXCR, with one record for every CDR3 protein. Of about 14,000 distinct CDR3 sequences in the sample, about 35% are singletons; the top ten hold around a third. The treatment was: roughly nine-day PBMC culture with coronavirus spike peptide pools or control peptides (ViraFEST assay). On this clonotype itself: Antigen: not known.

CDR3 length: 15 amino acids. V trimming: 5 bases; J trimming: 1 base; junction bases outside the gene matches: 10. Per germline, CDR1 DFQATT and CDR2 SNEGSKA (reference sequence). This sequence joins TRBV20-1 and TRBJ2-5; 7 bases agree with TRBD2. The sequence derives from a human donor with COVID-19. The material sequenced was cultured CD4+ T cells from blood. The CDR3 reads CSAELMGGIQETQYF. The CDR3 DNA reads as TGCAGTGCTGAGCTGATGGGGGGGATCCAAGAGACCCAGTACTTC.